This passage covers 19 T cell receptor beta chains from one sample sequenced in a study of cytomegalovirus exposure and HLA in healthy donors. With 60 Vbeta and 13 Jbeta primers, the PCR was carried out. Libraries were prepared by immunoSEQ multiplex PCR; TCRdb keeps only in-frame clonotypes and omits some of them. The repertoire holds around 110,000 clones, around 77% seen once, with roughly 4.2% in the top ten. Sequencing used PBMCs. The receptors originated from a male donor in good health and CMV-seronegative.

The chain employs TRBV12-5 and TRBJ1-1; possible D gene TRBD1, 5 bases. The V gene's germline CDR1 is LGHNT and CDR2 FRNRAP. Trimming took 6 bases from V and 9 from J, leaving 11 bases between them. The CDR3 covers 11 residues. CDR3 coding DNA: TGTGCTAGTGGAACGGGACTTCAAGCTTTCTTT. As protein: CASGTGLQAFF.

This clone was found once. CDR3 protein: CASMGTGELVHEQFF. The CDR3 DNA reads TGTGCCAGCATGGGGACAGGCGAACTAGTCCATGAGCAGTTCTTC. The chain couples TRBV27 to TRBJ2-1; 8 positions agree with TRBD1. The CDR3 extends over 15 amino acids. The V gene's germline CDR1 is MNHEY and CDR2 SMNVEV (reference sequence). Germline trimming cut 7 bases from V and 8 bases from J; bases unmatched to any gene: 13.

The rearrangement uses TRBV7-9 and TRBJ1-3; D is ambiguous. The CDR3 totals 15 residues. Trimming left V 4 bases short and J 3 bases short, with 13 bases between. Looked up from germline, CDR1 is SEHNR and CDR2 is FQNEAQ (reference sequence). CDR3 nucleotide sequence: TGTGCCAGCAGCTATCCAGGACTAGGTGGAAACACCATATATTTT. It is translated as CASSYPGLGGNTIYF.

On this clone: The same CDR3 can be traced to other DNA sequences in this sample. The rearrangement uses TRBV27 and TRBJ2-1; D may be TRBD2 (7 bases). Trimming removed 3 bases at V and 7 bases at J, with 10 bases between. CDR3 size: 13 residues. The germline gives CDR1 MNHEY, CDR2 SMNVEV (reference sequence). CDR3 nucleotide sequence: TGTGCCAGCAGTTTGGGGAGGGGGAATGAGCAGTTCTTC. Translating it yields CASSLGRGNEQFF.

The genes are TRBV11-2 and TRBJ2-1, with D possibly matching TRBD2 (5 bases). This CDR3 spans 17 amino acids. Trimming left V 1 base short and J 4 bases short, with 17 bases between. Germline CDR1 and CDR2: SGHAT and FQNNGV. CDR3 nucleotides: TGTGCCAGCAGCTTAGTTGGCGGGCCCTCCTTTTACAATGAGCAGTTCTTC. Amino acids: CASSLVGGPSFYNEQFF.

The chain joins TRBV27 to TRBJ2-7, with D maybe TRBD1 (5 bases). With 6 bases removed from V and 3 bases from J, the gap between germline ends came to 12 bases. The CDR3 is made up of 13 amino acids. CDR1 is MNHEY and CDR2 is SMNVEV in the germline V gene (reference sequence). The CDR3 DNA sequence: TGTGCCAGCAGAGGGGTTTACCTCTACGAGCAGTACTTC. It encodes CASRGVYLYEQYF.

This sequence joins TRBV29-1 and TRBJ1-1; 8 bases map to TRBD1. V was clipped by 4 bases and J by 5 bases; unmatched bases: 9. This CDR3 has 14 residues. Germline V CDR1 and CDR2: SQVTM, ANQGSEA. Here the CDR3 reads CSVVNQGARTEAFF. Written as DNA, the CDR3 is TGCAGCGTTGTGAATCAGGGGGCTAGGACTGAAGCTTTCTTT.

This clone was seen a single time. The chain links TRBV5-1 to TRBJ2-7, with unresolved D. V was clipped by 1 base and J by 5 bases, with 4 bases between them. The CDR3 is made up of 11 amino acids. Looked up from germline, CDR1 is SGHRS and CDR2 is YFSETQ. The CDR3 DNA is TGCGCCAGCAGCTTGAGCAACGAGCAGTACTTC. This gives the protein CASSLSNEQYF.

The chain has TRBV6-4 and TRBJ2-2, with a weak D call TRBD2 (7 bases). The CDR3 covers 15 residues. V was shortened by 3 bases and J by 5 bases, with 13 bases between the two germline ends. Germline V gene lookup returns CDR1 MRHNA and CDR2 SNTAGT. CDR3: CASSEEGGLTGELFF. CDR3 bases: TGTGCCAGCAGTGAAGAAGGGGGACTAACCGGGGAGCTGTTTTTT.

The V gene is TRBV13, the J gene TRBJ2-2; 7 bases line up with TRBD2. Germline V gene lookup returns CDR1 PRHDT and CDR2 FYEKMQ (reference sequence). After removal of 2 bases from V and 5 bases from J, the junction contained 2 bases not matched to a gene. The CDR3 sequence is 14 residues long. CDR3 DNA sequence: TGTGCCAGCAGCTTACACGGGAGGACCGGGGAGCTGTTTTTT. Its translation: CASSLHGRTGELFF.

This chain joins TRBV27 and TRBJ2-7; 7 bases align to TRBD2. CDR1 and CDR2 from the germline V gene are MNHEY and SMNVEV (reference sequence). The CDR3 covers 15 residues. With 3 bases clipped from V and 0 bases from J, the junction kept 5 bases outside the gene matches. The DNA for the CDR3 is TGTGCCAGCAGTTTCGGGGGGTTCAGCTCCTACGAGCAGTACTTC. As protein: CASSFGGFSSYEQYF.

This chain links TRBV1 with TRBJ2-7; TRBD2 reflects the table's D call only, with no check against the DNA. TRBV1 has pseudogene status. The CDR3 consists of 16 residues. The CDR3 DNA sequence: TGCACCAGCAGCCAACTCCCCGGTCCATCCTCCTACGAGCAGTACTTC. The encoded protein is CTSSQLPGPSSYEQYF.

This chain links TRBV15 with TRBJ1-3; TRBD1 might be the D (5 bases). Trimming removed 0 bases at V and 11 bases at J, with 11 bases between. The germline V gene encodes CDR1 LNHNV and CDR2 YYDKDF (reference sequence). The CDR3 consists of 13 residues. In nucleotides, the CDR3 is TGTGCCACCAGCAGAGATGGGACTCGACCCATATATTTT. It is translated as CATSRDGTRPIYF.

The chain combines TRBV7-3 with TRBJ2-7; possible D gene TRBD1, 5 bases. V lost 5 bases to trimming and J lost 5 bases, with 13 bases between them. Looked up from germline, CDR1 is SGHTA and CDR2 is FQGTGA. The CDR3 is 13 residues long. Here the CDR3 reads CASSQGSTDEQYF. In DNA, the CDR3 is TGTGCCAGCAGCCAGGGATCCACGGACGAGCAGTACTTC.

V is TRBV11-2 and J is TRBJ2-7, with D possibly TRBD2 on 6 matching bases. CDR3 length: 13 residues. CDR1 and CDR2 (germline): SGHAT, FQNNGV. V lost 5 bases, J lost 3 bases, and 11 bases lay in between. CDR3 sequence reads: CASSPQTSYEQYF. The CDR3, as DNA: TGTGCCAGCAGCCCCCAGACTAGCTACGAGCAGTACTTC.

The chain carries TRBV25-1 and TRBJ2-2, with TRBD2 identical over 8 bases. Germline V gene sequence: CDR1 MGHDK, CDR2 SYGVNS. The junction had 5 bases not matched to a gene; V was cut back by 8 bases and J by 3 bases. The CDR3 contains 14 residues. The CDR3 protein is CASSGLADTGELFF. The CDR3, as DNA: TGTGCCAGCTCAGGACTAGCAGACACCGGGGAGCTGTTTTTT.

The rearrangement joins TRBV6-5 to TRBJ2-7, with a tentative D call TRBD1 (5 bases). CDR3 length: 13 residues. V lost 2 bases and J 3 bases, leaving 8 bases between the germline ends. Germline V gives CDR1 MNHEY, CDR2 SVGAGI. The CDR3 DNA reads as TGTGCCAGCAGTTACGCCCAGGGCTACGAGCAGTACTTC. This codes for CASSYAQGYEQYF.

CDR3 in DNA: TGTGCCACCAGCAGAGCTATATCGACAGGGGTGCCTACCGAGCAGTACTTC. It yields the protein CATSRAISTGVPTEQYF. The chain has TRBV15 and TRBJ2-7; 8 nucleotides agree with TRBD1. CDR1 is LNHNV, CDR2 YYDKDF, per germline (reference sequence). Germline trimming cut 1 base from V and 6 bases from J; bases unmatched to any gene: 14. The CDR3 totals 17 residues.

For the CDR3, the DNA is TGTGCCAGCAGTTCGAGGGAAGAAGCTTTCTTT. This codes for CASSSREEAFF. This sequence joins TRBV28 and TRBJ1-1, with D unclear. This CDR3 is 11 amino acids long. Germline V CDR1 and CDR2: MDHEN, SYDVKM. V was cut by 4 bases and J by 8 bases, with 8 bases left in between.